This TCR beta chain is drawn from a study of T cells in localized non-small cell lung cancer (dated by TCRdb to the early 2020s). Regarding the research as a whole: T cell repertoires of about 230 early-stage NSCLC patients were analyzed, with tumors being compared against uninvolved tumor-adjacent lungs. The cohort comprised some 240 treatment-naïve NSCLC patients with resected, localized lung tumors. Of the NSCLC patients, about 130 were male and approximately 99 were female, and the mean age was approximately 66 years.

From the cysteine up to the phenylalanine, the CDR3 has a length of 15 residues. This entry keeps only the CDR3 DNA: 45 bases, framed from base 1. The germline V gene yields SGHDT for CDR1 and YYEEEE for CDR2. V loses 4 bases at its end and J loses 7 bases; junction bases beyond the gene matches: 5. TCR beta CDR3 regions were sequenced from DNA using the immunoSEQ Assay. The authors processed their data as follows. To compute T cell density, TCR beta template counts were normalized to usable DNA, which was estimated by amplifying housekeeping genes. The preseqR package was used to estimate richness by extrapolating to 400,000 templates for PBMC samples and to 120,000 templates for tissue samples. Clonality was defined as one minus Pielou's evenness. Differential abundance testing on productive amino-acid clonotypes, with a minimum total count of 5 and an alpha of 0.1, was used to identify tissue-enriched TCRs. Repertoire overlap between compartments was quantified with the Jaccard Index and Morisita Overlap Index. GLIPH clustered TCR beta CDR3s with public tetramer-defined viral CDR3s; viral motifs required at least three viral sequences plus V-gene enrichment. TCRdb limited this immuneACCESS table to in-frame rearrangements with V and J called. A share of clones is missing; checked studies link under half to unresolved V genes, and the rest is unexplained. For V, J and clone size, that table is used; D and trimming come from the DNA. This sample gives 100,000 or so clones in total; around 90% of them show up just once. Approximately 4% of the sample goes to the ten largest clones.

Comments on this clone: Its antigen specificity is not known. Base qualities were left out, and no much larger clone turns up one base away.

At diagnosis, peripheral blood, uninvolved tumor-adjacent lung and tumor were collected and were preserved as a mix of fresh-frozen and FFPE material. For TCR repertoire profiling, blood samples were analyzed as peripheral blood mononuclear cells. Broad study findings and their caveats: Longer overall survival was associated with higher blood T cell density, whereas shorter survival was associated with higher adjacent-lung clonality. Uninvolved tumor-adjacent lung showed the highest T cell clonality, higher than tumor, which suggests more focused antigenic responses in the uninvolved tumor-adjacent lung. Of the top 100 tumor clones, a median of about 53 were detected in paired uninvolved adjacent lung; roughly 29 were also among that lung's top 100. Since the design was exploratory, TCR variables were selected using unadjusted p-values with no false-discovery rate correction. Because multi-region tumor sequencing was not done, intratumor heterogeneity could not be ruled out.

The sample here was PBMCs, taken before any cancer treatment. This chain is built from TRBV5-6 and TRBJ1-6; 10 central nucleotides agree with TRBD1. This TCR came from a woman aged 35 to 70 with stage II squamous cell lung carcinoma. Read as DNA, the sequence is TGTGCCAGCAGCAGACGGACAGGGGGAAATTCACCCCTCCACTTT. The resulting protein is CASSRRTGGNSPLHF.